This T cell receptor beta chain was sequenced for a study of T cell repertoires in cytomegalovirus infection. Study-level information: Use of recently identified HLA-C-restricted and well-studied HLA-B-restricted CMV epitopes was part of the study.

Points on this clonotype: Its cognate antigen is unknown.

General observations from the study: Clonotype analysis showed dominance of the ex vivo response by HLA-C-restricted CMV-specific TCR beta clonotypes.

One entry per CDR3 protein, called by TCRdb with MiXCR from the reads. Of approximately 1,000,000 distinct CDR3 sequences listed, 31% are singletons. Per germline, CDR1 SGDLS and CDR2 YYNGEE. The V gene lost 0 bases and the J gene lost 4 bases, with 10 bases spanning the gap. The CDR3 covers 14 residues. The genes are TRBV9 and TRBJ1-2; no clear D gene. The sequence was obtained from a human donor in good health (CMV status not recorded). Some clones in this sample may be carry-over from other donors' samples. The sample here was cultured CD8+ T cells from PBMCs, taken from culture after CMV antigen stimulation. CDR3 in amino acids: CASSVGPELYGYTF. The DNA for the CDR3 is TGTGCCAGCAGCGTAGGGCCGGAACTCTATGGCTACACCTTC. The whole variable domain, remainder taken from reference TRBV9 and TRBJ1-2, is DSGVTQTPKHLITATGQRVTLRCSPRSGDLSVYWYQQSLDQGLQFLIQYYNGEERAKGNILERFSAQQFPDLHSELNLSSLELGDSALYFCASSVGPELYGYTFGSGTRLTVV.